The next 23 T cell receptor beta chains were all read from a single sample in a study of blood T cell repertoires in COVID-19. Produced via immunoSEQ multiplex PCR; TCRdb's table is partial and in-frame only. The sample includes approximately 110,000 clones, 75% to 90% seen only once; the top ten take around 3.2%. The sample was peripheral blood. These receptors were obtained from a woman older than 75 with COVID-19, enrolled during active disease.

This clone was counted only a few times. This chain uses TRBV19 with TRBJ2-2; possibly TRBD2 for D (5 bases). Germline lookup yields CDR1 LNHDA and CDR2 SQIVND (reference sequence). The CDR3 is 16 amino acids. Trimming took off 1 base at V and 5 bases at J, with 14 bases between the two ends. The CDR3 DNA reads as TGTGCCAGTAGTATAGTTTCCGGGATCGGGACCGGGGAGCTGTTTTTT. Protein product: CASSIVSGIGTGELFF.

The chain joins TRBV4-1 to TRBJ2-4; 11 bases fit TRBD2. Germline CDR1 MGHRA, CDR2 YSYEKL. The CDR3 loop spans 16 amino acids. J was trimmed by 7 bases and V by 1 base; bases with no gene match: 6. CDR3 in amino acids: CASSQGLAGGLNIQYF. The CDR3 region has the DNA TGCGCCAGCAGCCAAGGCCTAGCGGGAGGTCTGAACATTCAGTACTTC.

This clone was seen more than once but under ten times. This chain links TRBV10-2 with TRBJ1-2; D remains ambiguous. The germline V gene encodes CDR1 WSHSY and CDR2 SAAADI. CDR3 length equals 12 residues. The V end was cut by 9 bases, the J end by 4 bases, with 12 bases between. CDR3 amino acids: CASGGVGYGYTF. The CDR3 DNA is TGCGCCAGTGGAGGAGTTGGCTATGGCTACACCTTC.

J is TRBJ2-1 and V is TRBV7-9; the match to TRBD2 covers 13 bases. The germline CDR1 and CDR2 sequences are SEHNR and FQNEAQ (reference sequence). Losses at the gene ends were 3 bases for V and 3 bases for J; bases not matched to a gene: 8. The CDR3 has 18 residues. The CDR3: CASSFSTTSGRYYNEQFF. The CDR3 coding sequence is TGTGCCAGCAGCTTTTCTACGACTAGCGGGAGGTACTACAATGAGCAGTTCTTC.

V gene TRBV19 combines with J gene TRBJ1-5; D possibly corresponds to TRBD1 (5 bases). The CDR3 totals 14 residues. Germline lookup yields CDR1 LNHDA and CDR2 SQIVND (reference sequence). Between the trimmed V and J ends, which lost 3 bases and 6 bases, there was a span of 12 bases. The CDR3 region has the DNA TGTGCCAGTAGTATTTGGGGGGAGAGTCAGCCCCAGCATTTT. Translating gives CASSIWGESQPQHF.

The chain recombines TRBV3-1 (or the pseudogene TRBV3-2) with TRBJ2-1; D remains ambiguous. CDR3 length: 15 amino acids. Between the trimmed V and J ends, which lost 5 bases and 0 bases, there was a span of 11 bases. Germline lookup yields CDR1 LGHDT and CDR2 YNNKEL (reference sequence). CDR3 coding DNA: TGTGCCAGCAGCAGGAGTCCTCGCTCCTACAATGAGCAGTTCTTC. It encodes CASSRSPRSYNEQFF.

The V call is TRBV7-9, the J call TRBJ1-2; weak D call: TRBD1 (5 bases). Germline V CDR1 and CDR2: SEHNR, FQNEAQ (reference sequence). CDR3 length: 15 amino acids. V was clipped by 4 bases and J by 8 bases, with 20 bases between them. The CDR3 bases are TGTGCCAGCAGCTCAGGAGGGGAGGTGGGGAACGGCTACACCTTC. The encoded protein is CASSSGGEVGNGYTF.

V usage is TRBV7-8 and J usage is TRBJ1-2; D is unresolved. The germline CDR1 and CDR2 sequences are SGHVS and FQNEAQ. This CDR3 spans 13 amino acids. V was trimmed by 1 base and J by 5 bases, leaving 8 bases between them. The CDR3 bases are TGTGCCAGCAGCTTAGATGTCTTATATGGCTACACCTTC. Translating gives CASSLDVLYGYTF.

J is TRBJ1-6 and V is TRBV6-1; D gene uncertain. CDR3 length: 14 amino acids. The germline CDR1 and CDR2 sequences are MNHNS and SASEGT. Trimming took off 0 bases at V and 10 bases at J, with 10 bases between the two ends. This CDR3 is CASSEADFHSPLHF. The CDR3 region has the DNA TGTGCCAGCAGTGAAGCCGACTTCCACTCACCCCTCCACTTT.

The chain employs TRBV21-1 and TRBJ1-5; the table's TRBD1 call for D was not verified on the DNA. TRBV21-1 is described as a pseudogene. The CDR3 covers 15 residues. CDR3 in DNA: TGTGCCAGCAGCTTAGGGCAGGGCCGCAATCAGCCCCAGCATTTT. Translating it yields CASSLGQGRNQPQHF.

CDR3 sequence reads: CASSLEVGEQYF. CDR3 bases: TGTGCCAGCAGCTTAGAAGTCGGCGAGCAGTACTTC. The J gene is TRBJ2-7, the V gene TRBV7-2; D not resolved. V was cut by 1 base and J by 6 bases, with 7 bases left in between. The CDR3 has 12 residues. Germline V gives CDR1 SGHTA, CDR2 FQGNSA. The variable domain in full, completed from reference TRBV7-2 and TRBJ2-7, reads GAGVSQSPSNKVTEKGKDVELRCDPISGHTALYWYRQSLGQGLEFLIYFQGNSAPDKSGLPSDRFSAERTGGSVSTLTIQRTQQEDSAVYLCASSLEVGEQYFGPGTRLTVT.

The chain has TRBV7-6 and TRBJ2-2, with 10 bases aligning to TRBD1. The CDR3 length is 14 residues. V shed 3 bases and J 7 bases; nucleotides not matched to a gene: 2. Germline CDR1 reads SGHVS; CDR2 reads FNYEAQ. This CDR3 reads CASSLGQGIGELFF. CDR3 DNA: TGTGCCAGCAGCTTGGGACAGGGGATCGGGGAGCTGTTTTTT.

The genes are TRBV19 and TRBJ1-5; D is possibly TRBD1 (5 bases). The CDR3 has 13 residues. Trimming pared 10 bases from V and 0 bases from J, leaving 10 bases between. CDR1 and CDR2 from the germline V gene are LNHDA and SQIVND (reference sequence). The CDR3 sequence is CATDSHSNQPQHF. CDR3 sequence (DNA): TGTGCCACAGACAGTCATAGCAATCAGCCCCAGCATTTT.

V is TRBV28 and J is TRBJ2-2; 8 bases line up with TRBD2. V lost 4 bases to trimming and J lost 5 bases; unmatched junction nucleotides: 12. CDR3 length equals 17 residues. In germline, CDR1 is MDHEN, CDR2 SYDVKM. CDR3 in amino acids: CASSSQRLALRTGELFF. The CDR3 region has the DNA TGTGCCAGCAGTTCGCAAAGACTAGCGCTCAGGACCGGGGAGCTGTTTTTT.

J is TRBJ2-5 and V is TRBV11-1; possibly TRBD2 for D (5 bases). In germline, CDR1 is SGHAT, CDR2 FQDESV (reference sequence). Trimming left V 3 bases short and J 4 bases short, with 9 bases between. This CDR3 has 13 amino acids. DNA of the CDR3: TGTGCCAGCAGCTTCCGGGGTCCAGAGACCCAGTACTTC. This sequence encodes CASSFRGPETQYF.

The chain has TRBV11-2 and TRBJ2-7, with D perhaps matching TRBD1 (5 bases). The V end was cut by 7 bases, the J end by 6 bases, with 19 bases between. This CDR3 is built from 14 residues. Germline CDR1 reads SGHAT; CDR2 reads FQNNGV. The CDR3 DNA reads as TGTGCCAGCACCGTAGGGGTTGGCTCCGTCGAGCAGTACTTC. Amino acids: CASTVGVGSVEQYF. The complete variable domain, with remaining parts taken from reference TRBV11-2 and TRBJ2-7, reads EAGVAQSPRYKIIEKRQSVAFWCNPISGHATLYWYQQILGQGPKLLIQFQNNGVVDDSQLPKDRFSAERLKGVDSTLKIQPAKLEDSAVYLCASTVGVGSVEQYFGPGTRLTVT.

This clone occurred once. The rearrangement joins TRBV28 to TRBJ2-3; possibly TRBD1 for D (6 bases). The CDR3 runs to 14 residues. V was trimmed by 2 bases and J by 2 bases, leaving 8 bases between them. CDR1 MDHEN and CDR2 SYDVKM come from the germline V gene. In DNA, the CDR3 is TGTGCCAGCAGTTTACAGGGGCTCACAGATACGCAGTATTTT. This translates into CASSLQGLTDTQYF.

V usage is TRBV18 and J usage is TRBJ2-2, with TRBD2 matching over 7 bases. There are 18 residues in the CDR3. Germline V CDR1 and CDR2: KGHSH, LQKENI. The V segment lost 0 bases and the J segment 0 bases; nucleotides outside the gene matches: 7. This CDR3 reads CASSPPLAGVTNTGELFF. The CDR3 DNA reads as TGTGCCAGCTCACCACCGCTGGCGGGAGTTACGAACACCGGGGAGCTGTTTTTT. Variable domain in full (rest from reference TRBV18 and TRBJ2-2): NAGVMQNPRHLVRRRGQEARLRCSPMKGHSHVYWYRQLPEEGLKFMVYLQKENIIDESGMPKERFSAEFPKEGPSILRIQQVVRGDSAAYFCASSPPLAGVTNTGELFFGEGSRLTVL.

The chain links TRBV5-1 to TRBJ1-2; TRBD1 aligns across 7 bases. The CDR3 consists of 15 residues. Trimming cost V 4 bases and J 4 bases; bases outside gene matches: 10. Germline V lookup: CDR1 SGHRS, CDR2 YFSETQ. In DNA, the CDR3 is TGCGCCAGCAGCGCCGGGACAGCGGGTGGCTATGGCTACACCTTC. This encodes CASSAGTAGGYGYTF.

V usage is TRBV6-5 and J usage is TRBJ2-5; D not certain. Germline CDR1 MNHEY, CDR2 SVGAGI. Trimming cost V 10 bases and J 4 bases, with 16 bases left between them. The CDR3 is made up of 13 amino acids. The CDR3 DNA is TGTGCCACCCGTGTGAGTGCTGGAGAGACCCAGTACTTC. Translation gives CATRVSAGETQYF.

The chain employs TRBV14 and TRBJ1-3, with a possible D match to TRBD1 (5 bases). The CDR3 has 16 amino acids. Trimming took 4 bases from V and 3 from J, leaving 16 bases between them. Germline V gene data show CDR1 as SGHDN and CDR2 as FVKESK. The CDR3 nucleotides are TGTGCCAGCAGCCCCATTGGAAGGGGCCGTGGAAACACCATATATTTT. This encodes CASSPIGRGRGNTIYF.

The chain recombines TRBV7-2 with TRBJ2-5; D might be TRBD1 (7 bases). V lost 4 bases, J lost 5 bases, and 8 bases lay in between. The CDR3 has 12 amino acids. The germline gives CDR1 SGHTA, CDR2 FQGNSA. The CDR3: CASSSGGETQYF. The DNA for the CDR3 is TGTGCCAGCAGCTCAGGGGGGGAGACCCAGTACTTC.

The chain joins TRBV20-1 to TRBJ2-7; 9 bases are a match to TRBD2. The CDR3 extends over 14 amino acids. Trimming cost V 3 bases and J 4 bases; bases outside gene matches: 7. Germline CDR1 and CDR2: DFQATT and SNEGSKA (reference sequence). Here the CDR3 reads CSASGLAGGYEQYF. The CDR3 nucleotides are TGCAGTGCTAGTGGTCTCGCGGGAGGGTACGAGCAGTACTTC.